Each of the 4 T cell receptor beta chains below was sequenced from the same sample in a study of blood T cell repertoires in COVID-19. The protocol was immunoSEQ multiplex PCR, while the TCRdb copy is restricted to in-frame clones and leaves out a portion. The table lists roughly 330,000 clones, roughly 90% of them singletons. The sample was peripheral blood. The receptor source for this set is a man between 18 and 35 years old who had recovered from COVID-19.

The rearrangement links TRBV27 to TRBJ1-5; D remains ambiguous. Deletions cut 0 bases from V and 5 bases from J, with 11 bases between. The CDR3 loop spans 15 amino acids. CDR1 is MNHEY and CDR2 is SMNVEV in the germline V gene (reference sequence). CDR3 DNA: TGTGCCAGCAGTTTATCGGGAGACATTTATCAGCCCCAGCATTTT. Protein product: CASSLSGDIYQPQHF.

The CDR3, as DNA: TGTGCCACCCTGAAAAGCCGAGAAGGGACTACAGATACGCAGTATTTT. The encoded protein is CATLKSREGTTDTQYF. This chain connects TRBV2 to TRBJ2-3, with D perhaps TRBD2 (6 bases). V dropped 10 bases and J dropped 3 bases, with 23 bases sitting between them. CDR3 length: 16 amino acids. From germline, CDR1 is SNHLY and CDR2 FYNNEI. The full variable domain, in which reference TRBV2 and TRBJ2-3 provide the parts outside the CDR3, is EPEVTQTPSHQVTQMGQEVILRCVPISNHLYFYWYRQILGQKVEFLVSFYNNEISEKSEIFDDQFSVERPDGSNFTLKIRSTKLEDSAMYFCATLKSREGTTDTQYFGPGTRLTVL.

The V and J genes are TRBV5-8 and TRBJ2-3, with D perhaps TRBD1 (6 bases). CDR1 and CDR2 (germline): SGHTS, YDEGEE. The CDR3 length is 14 residues. V gave up 7 bases and J gave up 1 base, with 13 bases separating them. CDR3 region: CASGLAGGTDTQYF. DNA for the CDR3: TGTGCCAGCGGGTTGGCAGGGGGCACAGATACGCAGTATTTT.

The chain links TRBV4-3 to TRBJ2-7, with D maybe TRBD1 (6 bases). Trimming cost V 0 bases and J 3 bases, with 12 bases left between them. The CDR3 sequence is 15 residues long. Germline-derived CDR1 and CDR2 are LGHNA and YSLEER. The CDR3 DNA sequence: TGCGCCAGCAGCCAAGAGGACAGTACCTTCTACGAGCAGTACTTC. This gives the protein CASSQEDSTFYEQYF.